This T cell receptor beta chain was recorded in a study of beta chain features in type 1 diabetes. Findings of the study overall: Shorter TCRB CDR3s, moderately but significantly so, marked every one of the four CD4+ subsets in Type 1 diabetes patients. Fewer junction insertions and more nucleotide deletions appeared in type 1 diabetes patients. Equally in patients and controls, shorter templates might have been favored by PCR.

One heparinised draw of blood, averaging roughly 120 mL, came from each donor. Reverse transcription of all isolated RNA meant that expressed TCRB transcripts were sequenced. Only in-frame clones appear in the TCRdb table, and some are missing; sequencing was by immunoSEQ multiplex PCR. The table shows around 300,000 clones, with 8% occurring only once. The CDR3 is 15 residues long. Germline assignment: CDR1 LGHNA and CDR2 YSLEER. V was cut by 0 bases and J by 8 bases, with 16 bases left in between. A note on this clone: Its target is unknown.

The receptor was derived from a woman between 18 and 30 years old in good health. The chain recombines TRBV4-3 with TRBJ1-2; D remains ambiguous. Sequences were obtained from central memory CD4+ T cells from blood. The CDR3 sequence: CASSQDLRTNQGYTF. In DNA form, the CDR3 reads TGCGCCAGCAGCCAAGACCTACGGACCAATCAAGGCTACACCTTC.